The next 18 T cell receptor beta chains were all read from a single sample in a study of patients and donors after allogeneic stem cell transplantation. TCRdb itself ran the RT-PCR reads through MiXCR, one entry per CDR3 protein. This sample has roughly 230,000 distinct CDR3 sequences, with 11% to 15% found just once. Input material: blood, either unsorted or a sorted T cell fraction (not recorded which). The source is a human donor who was either an allogeneic HSCT recipient or a stem cell or donor lymphocyte infusion donor (not recorded which). It is not recorded whose cells these are; they may come from a transplant donor.

For the CDR3, the DNA is TGTGCCAGTAAAGGCGGGAGGTTGAGGACAGATACGCAGTATTTT. It translates to CASKGGRLRTDTQYF. The J gene is TRBJ2-3, the V gene TRBV6-1, with 8 bases matching TRBD2. After removal of 9 bases from V and 3 bases from J, the junction contained 11 bases not matched to a gene. Germline CDR1 and CDR2: MNHNS and SASEGT. The CDR3 sequence is 15 residues long.

This clonotype was recorded a few times. The V and J genes are TRBV27 and TRBJ2-5; TRBD1 might be the D (5 bases). Trimming took 5 bases from V and 5 from J, leaving 12 bases between them. Germline CDR1 and CDR2: MNHEY and SMNVEV (reference sequence). The CDR3 spans 13 residues. For the CDR3, the DNA is TGTGCCAGCAGTGTGTCAGGGCTGGAGACCCAGTACTTC. Translating it yields CASSVSGLETQYF.

V is TRBV3-1 and J is TRBJ1-4; D might be TRBD1 (5 bases). Germline V gene data show CDR1 as LGHDT and CDR2 as YNNKEL (reference sequence). The germline V and J ends were trimmed by 1 base and 2 bases, with 8 bases remaining between them. This CDR3 is built from 15 residues. The DNA of the CDR3 is TGTGCCAGCAGCCAAGGGCGGGGGACTAATGAAAAACTGTTTTTT. The encoded protein is CASSQGRGTNEKLFF. The entire variable domain, with the rest obtained from reference TRBV3-1 and TRBJ1-4, is as follows: DTAVSQTPKYLVTQMGNDKSIKCEQNLGHDTMYWYKQDSKKFLKIMFSYNNKELIINETVPNRFSPKSPDKAHLNLHINSLELGDSAVYFCASSQGRGTNEKLFFGSGTQLSVL.

The CDR3 region has the DNA TGTGCCAGCAGCAGAGGGTCTGTCACTGAAGCTTTCTTT. This sequence encodes CASSRGSVTEAFF. This chain connects TRBV12-3 or TRBV12-4 to TRBJ1-1; D call uncertain. V lost 6 bases, J lost 4 bases, and 12 bases lay in between. This CDR3 has 13 amino acids.

This clonotype was counted between two and nine times. J is TRBJ2-1 and V is TRBV3-1; D remains unclear. The germline V and J ends were trimmed by 6 bases and 0 bases, with 12 bases remaining between them. The CDR3 is made up of 15 amino acids. CDR1 LGHDT and CDR2 YNNKEL come from the germline V gene (reference sequence). As DNA, the CDR3 is TGTGCCAGCAGTCCTGTGGGTGACTCCTACAATGAGCAGTTCTTC. Translated, it gives CASSPVGDSYNEQFF.

This clonotype has only a few counts. The chain uses TRBV29-1 and TRBJ1-1; TRBD1 might be the D (5 bases). Trimming pared 4 bases from V and 1 base from J, leaving 10 bases between. The CDR3 covers 13 residues. Germline lookup yields CDR1 SQVTM and CDR2 ANQGSEA. The CDR3 loop reads CSVGAGGNTEAFF. CDR3 sequence (DNA): TGCAGCGTTGGGGCGGGGGGGAACACTGAAGCTTTCTTT.

A few counts support this clonotype. The rearrangement links TRBV20-1 to TRBJ2-5; maybe TRBD2 (5 bases). This CDR3 contains 16 residues. V lost 0 bases and J 4 bases, leaving 18 bases between the germline ends. The V gene's germline CDR1 is DFQATT and CDR2 SNEGSKA (reference sequence). The CDR3 reads CSARDSAGRSSETQYF. The CDR3 coding sequence is TGCAGTGCTAGAGATAGTGCGGGCCGGTCATCAGAGACCCAGTACTTC.

V gene TRBV10-2 combines with J gene TRBJ2-7, with 13 bases matching TRBD2. Germline V gene lookup returns CDR1 WSHSY and CDR2 SAAADI. The trim removed 6 bases at V and 4 bases at J, leaving 3 bases unmatched. This CDR3 contains 14 residues. The CDR3 DNA follows: TGCGCCAGCAGCGTGACTAGCGGGAGGTACGAGCAGTACTTC. Protein sequence: CASSVTSGRYEQYF.

The rearrangement joins TRBV5-1 to TRBJ2-7; weak D call: TRBD2 (5 bases). Germline CDR1 and CDR2: SGHRS and YFSETQ. Deletions cut 1 base from V and 5 bases from J, with 25 bases between. The CDR3 loop spans 18 amino acids. This CDR3 reads CASSLRSAEAGGRDEQYF. CDR3 bases: TGCGCCAGCAGCTTGAGGTCGGCCGAGGCAGGAGGACGGGACGAGCAGTACTTC.

The rearrangement joins TRBV5-1 to TRBJ2-2, with TRBD2 identical over 10 bases. Germline assignment: CDR1 SGHRS and CDR2 YFSETQ. This CDR3 has 20 residues. Germline trimming cut 2 bases from V and 5 bases from J; bases unmatched to any gene: 18. The CDR3 loop reads CASSFSVPSGGPGGTGELFF. The CDR3 bases are TGCGCCAGCAGCTTTTCGGTCCCTAGCGGGGGCCCCGGAGGGACCGGGGAGCTGTTTTTT.

This chain links TRBV20-1 with TRBJ2-1; no clear D. The CDR3 sequence is 10 residues long. Germline loops: CDR1 DFQATT, CDR2 SNEGSKA (reference sequence). CDR3 protein: CRALYNEQFF. As DNA, the CDR3 is TGCAGGGCACTTTACAATGAGCAGTTCTTC.

V gene TRBV20-1 combines with J gene TRBJ2-7, with 7 bases fitting TRBD2. The CDR3 is made up of 15 amino acids. With V trimmed by 1 base and J by 3 bases, 9 bases remained unmatched. Per germline, CDR1 DFQATT and CDR2 SNEGSKA (reference sequence). DNA for the CDR3: TGCAGTGCTAGAGCGTCACACGGGGGGAACTACGAGCAGTACTTC. This encodes CSARASHGGNYEQYF.

This clonotype was observed a handful of times. The chain is built from TRBV6-6 and TRBJ1-5; D not resolved. CDR3 length: 12 amino acids. Germline values: CDR1 MNHNY, CDR2 SVGAGI (reference sequence). With 6 bases removed from V and 5 bases from J, the gap between germline ends came to 8 bases. CDR3 loop: CASRSGDQPQHF. As DNA, the CDR3 is TGTGCCAGCAGGTCCGGGGATCAGCCCCAGCATTTT.

The rearrangement uses TRBV4-1 and TRBJ2-7, with D maybe TRBD2 (6 bases). Trimming shortened V by 6 bases and J by 2 bases, and 17 bases separated the two germline ends. CDR1 MGHRA and CDR2 YSYEKL come from the germline V gene. This CDR3 region has 15 residues. The DNA for the CDR3 is TGCGCCAGCAGGCGGGATGCAGGGCCTACCTACGAGCAGTACTTC. It yields the protein CASRRDAGPTYEQYF.

This clonotype has ten or more counts. The V call is TRBV10-3, the J call TRBJ2-1; the D gene is possibly TRBD1 (7 bases). This CDR3 is 17 amino acids long. Germline V lookup: CDR1 ENHRY, CDR2 SYGVKD. Trimming shortened V by 4 bases and J by 4 bases, and 20 bases separated the two germline ends. The CDR3 spells CAISALGKEGQYNEQFF. The CDR3, as DNA: TGTGCCATCAGTGCACTCGGAAAGGAGGGACAGTACAATGAGCAGTTCTTC.

Only a few counts were recorded for this clonotype. This clone may be a read error of a much larger clone one base away. J is TRBJ2-7 and V is TRBV7-6; maybe TRBD2 (6 bases). Looked up from germline, CDR1 is SGHVS and CDR2 is FNYEAQ. The CDR3 is 16 amino acids. This chain's CDR3 is CANSLEAGGIPYEQYF. CDR3 nucleotides: TGTGCCAACAGCTTAGAGGCTGGCGGGATACCCTACGAGCAGTACTTC.

This chain links TRBV20-1 with TRBJ1-4, with D unclear. CDR3 length: 15 amino acids. Germline assignment: CDR1 DFQATT and CDR2 SNEGSKA (reference sequence). Trimming cost V 6 bases and J 7 bases, with 21 bases left between them. The CDR3 bases are TGCAGTGCCACCCGATTAGGGAGTTCTAGTGAAAAACTGTTTTTT. Amino acids: CSATRLGSSSEKLFF.

In nucleotides, the CDR3 is TGTGCCAGCAGTTACTCGATGGTCCGAGGGTCTGAGCAGTTCTTC. Residues: CASSYSMVRGSEQFF. This chain links TRBV6-5 with TRBJ2-1; D is perhaps TRBD2 (5 bases). Germline V lookup: CDR1 MNHEY, CDR2 SVGAGI. CDR3 length equals 15 residues. V shed 0 bases and J shed 9 bases, with 15 bases lying between them.